This TCR beta chain was sequenced during a study of PD-L1 blockade in urothelial cancer. As for the study in general: At 3 weeks (second dose) and 6 weeks after starting treatment, blood was analyzed.

Germline lookup yields CDR1 LGHNT and CDR2 FRNRAP. The V and J ends lost 7 bases and 5 bases, in that order; junction bases with no gene match: 10. This CDR3 has 14 amino acids. Study outcomes and limitations: At the 3-week point, tumor-associated blood clones expanded more in durable-benefit patients.

The protocol was immunoSEQ multiplex PCR, while the TCRdb copy is restricted to in-frame clones and leaves out a portion. The table lists about 120,000 clones, around 86% of them singletons, with around 2.4% in the top ten. Time point meaning: peripheral blood 6 weeks after treatment start. Note on this clone: What it recognizes is unknown.

The chain couples TRBV12-5 to TRBJ2-5, with 7 bases fitting TRBD2. The sequence was obtained from a man between 50 and 59 years old with urothelial cancer. The sequencing used PBMCs, collected around atezolizumab (anti-PD-L1) treatment. CDR3 region: CASAPGGNRETQYF. CDR3 DNA sequence: TGTGCTAGTGCTCCCGGGGGGAACAGGGAGACCCAGTACTTC.